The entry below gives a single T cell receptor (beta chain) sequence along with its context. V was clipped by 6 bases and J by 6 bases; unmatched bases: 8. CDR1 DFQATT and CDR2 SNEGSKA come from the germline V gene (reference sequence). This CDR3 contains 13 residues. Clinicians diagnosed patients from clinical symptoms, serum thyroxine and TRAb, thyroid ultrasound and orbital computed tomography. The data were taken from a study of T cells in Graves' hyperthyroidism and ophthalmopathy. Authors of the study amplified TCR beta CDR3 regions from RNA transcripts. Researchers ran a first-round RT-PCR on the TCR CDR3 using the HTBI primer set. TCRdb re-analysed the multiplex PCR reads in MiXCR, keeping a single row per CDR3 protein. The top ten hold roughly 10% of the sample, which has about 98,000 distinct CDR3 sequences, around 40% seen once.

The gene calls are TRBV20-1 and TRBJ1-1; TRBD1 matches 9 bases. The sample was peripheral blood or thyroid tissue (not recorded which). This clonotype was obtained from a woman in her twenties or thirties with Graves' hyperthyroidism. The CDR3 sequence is CSAIWGQGAEAFF. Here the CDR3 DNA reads TGCAGTGCCATCTGGGGACAGGGCGCTGAAGCTTTCTTT.